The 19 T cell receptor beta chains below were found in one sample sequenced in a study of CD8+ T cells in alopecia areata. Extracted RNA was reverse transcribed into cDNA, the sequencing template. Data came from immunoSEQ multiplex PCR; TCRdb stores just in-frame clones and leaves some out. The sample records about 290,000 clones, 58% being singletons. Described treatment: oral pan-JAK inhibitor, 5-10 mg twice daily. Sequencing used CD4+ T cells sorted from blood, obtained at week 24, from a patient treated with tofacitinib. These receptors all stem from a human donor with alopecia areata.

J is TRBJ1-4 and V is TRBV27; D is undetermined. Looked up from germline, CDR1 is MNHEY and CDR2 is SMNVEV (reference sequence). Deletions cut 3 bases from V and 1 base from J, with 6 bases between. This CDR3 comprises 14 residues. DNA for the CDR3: TGTGCCAGCAGTTTCAGTCTAACTAATGAAAAACTGTTTTTT. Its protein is CASSFSLTNEKLFF.

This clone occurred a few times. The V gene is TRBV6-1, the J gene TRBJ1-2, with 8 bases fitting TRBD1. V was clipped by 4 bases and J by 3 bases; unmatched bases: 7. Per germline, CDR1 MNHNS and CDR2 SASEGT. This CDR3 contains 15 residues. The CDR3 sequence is CASSARQGWDYGYTF. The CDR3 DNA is TGTGCCAGCAGTGCACGACAGGGGTGGGACTATGGCTACACCTTC.

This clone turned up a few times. The CDR3 here is CASSLGTSSYEQYF. DNA of the CDR3: TGCGCCAGCAGCCTGGGGACATCCTCCTACGAGCAGTACTTC. The chain combines TRBV4-1 with TRBJ2-7; tentatively, D is TRBD1 (6 bases). The V and J ends lost 4 bases and 0 bases respectively, with 10 bases between them. Germline-derived CDR1 and CDR2 are MGHRA and YSYEKL. This CDR3 comprises 14 residues.

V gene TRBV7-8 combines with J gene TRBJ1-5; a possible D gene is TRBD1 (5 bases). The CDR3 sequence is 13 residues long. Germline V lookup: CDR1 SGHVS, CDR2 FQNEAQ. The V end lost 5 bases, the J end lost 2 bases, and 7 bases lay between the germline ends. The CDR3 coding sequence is TGTGCCAGCAGCCAAGGGGGCAATCAGCCCCAGCATTTT. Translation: CASSQGGNQPQHF.

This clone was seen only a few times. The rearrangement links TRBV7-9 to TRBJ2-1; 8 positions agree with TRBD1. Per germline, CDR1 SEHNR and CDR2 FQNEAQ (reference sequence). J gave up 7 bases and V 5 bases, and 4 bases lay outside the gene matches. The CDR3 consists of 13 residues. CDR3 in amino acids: CASSPRGRNEQFF. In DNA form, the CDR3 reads TGTGCCAGCAGCCCCAGGGGGCGGAATGAGCAGTTCTTC.

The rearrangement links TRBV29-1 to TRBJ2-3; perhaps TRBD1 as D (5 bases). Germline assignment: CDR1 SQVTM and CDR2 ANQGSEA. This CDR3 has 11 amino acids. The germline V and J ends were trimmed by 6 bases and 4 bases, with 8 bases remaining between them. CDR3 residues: CSVTEADTQYF. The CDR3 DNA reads TGCAGCGTGACAGAGGCAGATACGCAGTATTTT.

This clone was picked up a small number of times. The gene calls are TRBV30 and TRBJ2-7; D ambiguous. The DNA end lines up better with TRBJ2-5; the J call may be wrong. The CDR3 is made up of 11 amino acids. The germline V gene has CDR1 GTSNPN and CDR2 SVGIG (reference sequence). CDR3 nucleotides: TGTGCCTGGGCTACCGGAGAGACCCAGTACTTC. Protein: CAWATGETQYF.

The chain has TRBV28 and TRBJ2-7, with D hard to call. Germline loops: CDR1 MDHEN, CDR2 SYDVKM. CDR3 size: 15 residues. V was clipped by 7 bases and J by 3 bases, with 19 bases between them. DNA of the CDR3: TGTGCCAGCACCCTCGGTGGTGGCACCTTCTACGAGCAGTACTTC. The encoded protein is CASTLGGGTFYEQYF. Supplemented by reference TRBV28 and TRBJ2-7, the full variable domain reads DVKVTQSSRYLVKRTGEKVFLECVQDMDHENMFWYRQDPGLGLRLIYFSYDVKMKEKGDIPEGYSVSREKKERFSLILESASTNQTSMYLCASTLGGGTFYEQYFGPGTRLTVT.

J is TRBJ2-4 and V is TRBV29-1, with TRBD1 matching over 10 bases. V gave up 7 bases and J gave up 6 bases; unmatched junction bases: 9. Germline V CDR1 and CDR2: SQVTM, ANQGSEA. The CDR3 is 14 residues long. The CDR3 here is CSGSDRGNRNIQYF. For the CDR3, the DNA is TGCAGCGGCTCGGACAGGGGGAATAGAAACATTCAGTACTTC. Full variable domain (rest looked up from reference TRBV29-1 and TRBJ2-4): SAVISQKPSRDICQRGTSLTIQCQVDSQVTMMFWYRQQPGQSLTLIATANQGSEATYESGFVIDKFPISRPNLTFSTLTVSNMSPEDSSIYLCSGSDRGNRNIQYFGAGTRLSVL.

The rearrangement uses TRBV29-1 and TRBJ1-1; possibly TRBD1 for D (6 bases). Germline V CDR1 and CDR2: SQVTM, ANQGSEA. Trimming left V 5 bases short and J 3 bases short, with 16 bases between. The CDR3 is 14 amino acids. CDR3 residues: CSVPRAQGHTEAFF. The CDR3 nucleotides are TGCAGCGTTCCGCGGGCTCAGGGGCACACTGAAGCTTTCTTT. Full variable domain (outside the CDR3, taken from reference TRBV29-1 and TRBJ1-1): SAVISQKPSRDICQRGTSLTIQCQVDSQVTMMFWYRQQPGQSLTLIATANQGSEATYESGFVIDKFPISRPNLTFSTLTVSNMSPEDSSIYLCSVPRAQGHTEAFFGQGTRLTVV.

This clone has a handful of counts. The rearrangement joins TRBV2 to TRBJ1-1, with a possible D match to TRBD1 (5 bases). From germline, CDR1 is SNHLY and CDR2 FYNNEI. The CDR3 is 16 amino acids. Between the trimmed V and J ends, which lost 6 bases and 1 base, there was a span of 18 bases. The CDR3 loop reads CASRPASLQGNTEAFF. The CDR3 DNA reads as TGTGCCAGCAGGCCCGCTTCACTTCAGGGGAACACTGAAGCTTTCTTT.

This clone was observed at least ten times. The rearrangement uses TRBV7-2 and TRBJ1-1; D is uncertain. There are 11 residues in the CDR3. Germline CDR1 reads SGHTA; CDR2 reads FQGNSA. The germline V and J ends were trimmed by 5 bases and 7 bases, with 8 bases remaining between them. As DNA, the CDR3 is TGTGCCAGCAGCCCGATGAATGAAGCTTTCTTT. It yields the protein CASSPMNEAFF.

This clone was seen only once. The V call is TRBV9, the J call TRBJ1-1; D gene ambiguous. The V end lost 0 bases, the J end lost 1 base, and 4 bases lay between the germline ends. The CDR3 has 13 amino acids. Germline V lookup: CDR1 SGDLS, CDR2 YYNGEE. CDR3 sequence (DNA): TGTGCCAGCAGCGTAGAACCGAACACTGAAGCTTTCTTT. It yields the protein CASSVEPNTEAFF.

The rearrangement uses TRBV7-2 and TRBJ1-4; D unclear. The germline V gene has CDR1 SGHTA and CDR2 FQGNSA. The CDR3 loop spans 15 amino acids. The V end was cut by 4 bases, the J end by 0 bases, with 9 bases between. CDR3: CASSYVYPTNEKLFF. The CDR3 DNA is TGTGCCAGCAGCTATGTGTATCCAACTAATGAAAAACTGTTTTTT. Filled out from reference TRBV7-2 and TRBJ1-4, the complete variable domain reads GAGVSQSPSNKVTEKGKDVELRCDPISGHTALYWYRQSLGQGLEFLIYFQGNSAPDKSGLPSDRFSAERTGGSVSTLTIQRTQQEDSAVYLCASSYVYPTNEKLFFGSGTQLSVL.

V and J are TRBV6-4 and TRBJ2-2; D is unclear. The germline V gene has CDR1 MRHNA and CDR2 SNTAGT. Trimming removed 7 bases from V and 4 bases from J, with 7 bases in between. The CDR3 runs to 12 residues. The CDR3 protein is CASTTPTGELFF. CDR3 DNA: TGTGCCAGCACAACTCCCACCGGGGAGCTGTTTTTT.

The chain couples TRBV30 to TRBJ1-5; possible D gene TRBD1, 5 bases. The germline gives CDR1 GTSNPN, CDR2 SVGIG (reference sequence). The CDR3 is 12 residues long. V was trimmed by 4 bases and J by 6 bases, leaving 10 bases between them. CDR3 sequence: CAWKQAGQPQHF. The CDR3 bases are TGTGCCTGGAAACAGGCCGGTCAGCCCCAGCATTTT.

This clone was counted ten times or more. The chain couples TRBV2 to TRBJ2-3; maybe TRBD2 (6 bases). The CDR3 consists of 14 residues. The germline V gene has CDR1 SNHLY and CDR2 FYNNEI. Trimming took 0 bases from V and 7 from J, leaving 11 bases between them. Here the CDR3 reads CASSEAPGVYTQYF. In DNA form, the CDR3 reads TGTGCCAGCAGTGAAGCTCCGGGGGTTTATACGCAGTATTTT. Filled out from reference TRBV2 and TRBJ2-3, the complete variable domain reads EPEVTQTPSHQVTQMGQEVILRCVPISNHLYFYWYRQILGQKVEFLVSFYNNEISEKSEIFDDQFSVERPDGSNFTLKIRSTKLEDSAMYFCASSEAPGVYTQYFGPGTRLTVL.

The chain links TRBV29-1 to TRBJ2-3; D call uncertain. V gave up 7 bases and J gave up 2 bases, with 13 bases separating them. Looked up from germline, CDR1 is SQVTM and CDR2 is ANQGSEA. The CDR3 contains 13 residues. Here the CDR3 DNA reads TGCAGCGCTGCGGACGGATTCACAGATACGCAGTATTTT. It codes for CSAADGFTDTQYF.

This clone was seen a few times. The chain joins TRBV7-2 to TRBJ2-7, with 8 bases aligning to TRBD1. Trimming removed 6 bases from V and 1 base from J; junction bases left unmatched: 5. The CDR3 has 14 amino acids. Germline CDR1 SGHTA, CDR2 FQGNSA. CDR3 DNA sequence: TGTGCCAGCAGGCTTGGACAGGGTTCCTACGAGCAGTACTTC. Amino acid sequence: CASRLGQGSYEQYF.